A single TCR beta chain is shown here with its context. The table came from immunoSEQ multiplex PCR; TCRdb's copy has only in-frame clones and leaves some out. Of fewer than 20,000 clones listed, around three quarters are singletons. The entry originates in a study of neoadjuvant nivolumab and ipilimumab in lung cancer. Trimming at V came to 4 bases and at J to 3 bases, leaving 14 bases not matched to a gene. This CDR3 contains 16 residues. Per the germline V gene, CDR1 is SQVTM and CDR2 is ANQGSEA. Here the sequenced sample was tumor tissue, taken after neoadjuvant nivolumab, alone or with ipilimumab, at or shortly before surgery. This receptor was obtained from an adult with non-small cell lung cancer. This sequence joins TRBV29-1 and TRBJ2-7; 8 bases line up with TRBD2. This CDR3 is CSVAGTRGGYYYEQYF. The CDR3 region has the DNA TGCAGCGTTGCTGGGACCCGGGGGGGGTACTACTACGAGCAGTACTTC.